The next 30 T cell receptor beta chains were all read from a single sample in a study of T cell responses to AZD1222 COVID-19 vaccine. This table comes from immunoSEQ multiplex PCR, and its TCRdb copy is limited to in-frame clones, with some not included. The sample lists about 93,000 clones; 88% were seen once. Sequenced here: peripheral blood, sampled on day 0 of AZD1222 vaccination. All receptors come from an adult in good health.

The J gene is TRBJ1-1, the V gene TRBV19, with D tentatively TRBD1 (5 bases). This CDR3 is 14 amino acids long. Trimming pared 6 bases from V and 3 bases from J, leaving 14 bases between. Germline V gene lookup returns CDR1 LNHDA and CDR2 SQIVND (reference sequence). The CDR3 DNA sequence: TGTGCCAGTAGGCGGGCGTTAGGGGACACTGAAGCTTTCTTT. Translating it yields CASRRALGDTEAFF.

The J gene is TRBJ1-1, the V gene TRBV25-1; a weak D match, TRBD1 (5 bases). Germline assignment: CDR1 MGHDK and CDR2 SYGVNS. Trimming removed 7 bases from V and 7 bases from J, with 13 bases in between. The CDR3 is 12 amino acids. DNA of the CDR3: TGTGCCAGCACCTTAATTGGGGGTGAAGCTTTCTTT. Its protein is CASTLIGGEAFF.

This clone was seen more than once but under ten times. The chain links TRBV5-6 to TRBJ2-7, with 13 bases aligning to TRBD2. CDR1 is SGHDT and CDR2 is YYEEEE in the germline V gene. This CDR3 comprises 17 residues. V gave up 3 bases and J gave up 4 bases; unmatched junction bases: 10. CDR3 amino acids: CASSWRTSGGLGYEQYF. Here the CDR3 DNA reads TGTGCCAGCAGCTGGCGGACTAGCGGGGGCCTAGGGTACGAGCAGTACTTC.

This chain joins TRBV2 and TRBJ2-7; 7 bases fit TRBD1. CDR3 length equals 13 residues. Germline CDR1 is SNHLY and CDR2 is FYNNEI. The junction had 5 bases not matched to a gene; V was cut back by 6 bases and J by 3 bases. The CDR3 coding sequence is TGTGCCAGCAGGGTCGGGACAGACTACGAGCAGTACTTC. It is translated as CASRVGTDYEQYF.

The chain couples TRBV6-5 to TRBJ2-7; possibly TRBD2 for D (5 bases). This CDR3 has 15 residues. Trimming stripped 2 bases from V and 0 bases from J, with 11 bases between. Germline V gene data show CDR1 as MNHEY and CDR2 as SVGAGI. This CDR3 is CASSYLEVSSYEQYF. For the CDR3, the DNA is TGTGCCAGCAGTTACCTGGAGGTTAGCTCCTACGAGCAGTACTTC.

The chain uses TRBV19 and TRBJ1-2; a weak D match, TRBD1 (5 bases). This CDR3 is 12 amino acids long. Looked up from germline, CDR1 is LNHDA and CDR2 is SQIVND (reference sequence). V was cut by 6 bases and J by 4 bases, with 9 bases left in between. CDR3 nucleotides: TGTGCCAGTAGGAGGGGCGGCTATGGCTACACCTTC. It codes for CASRRGGYGYTF.

This clone was counted a single time. The chain uses TRBV7-8 and TRBJ2-1; 7 nucleotides match TRBD2. Per the germline V gene, CDR1 is SGHVS and CDR2 is FQNEAQ. The CDR3 is 14 amino acids. V lost 0 bases and J lost 9; bases outside the gene matches: 5. The CDR3 DNA reads TGTGCCAGCAGCTTAGCGGGAGCGGGGAGTGAGCAGTTCTTC. Amino acids: CASSLAGAGSEQFF.

V gene TRBV11-2 combines with J gene TRBJ2-3; 7 bases are a match to TRBD2. The CDR3 sequence is 15 residues long. Germline loops: CDR1 SGHAT, CDR2 FQNNGV. After removal of 5 bases from V and 2 bases from J, the junction contained 7 bases not matched to a gene. CDR3 in DNA: TGTGCCAGCAGCCCCCGACTAGCTTTCACAGATACGCAGTATTTT. It is translated as CASSPRLAFTDTQYF.

The sample holds a few counts of this clone. This rearrangement joins TRBV5-1 to TRBJ2-1, with D unclear. Germline V gene data show CDR1 as SGHRS and CDR2 as YFSETQ. With 4 bases removed from V and 8 bases from J, the gap between germline ends came to 7 bases. This CDR3 is built from 11 residues. In nucleotides, the CDR3 is TGCGCCAGCAGCCAAGTGCATGAGCAGTTCTTC. Encoded protein: CASSQVHEQFF.

The chain couples TRBV3-1 (or the pseudogene TRBV3-2) to TRBJ1-4, with a weak D call TRBD1 (5 bases). The CDR3 runs to 13 residues. The germline CDR1 and CDR2 sequences are LGHDT and YNNKEL (reference sequence). Trimming pared 4 bases from V and 4 bases from J, leaving 7 bases between. In nucleotides, the CDR3 is TGTGCCAGCAGCCCCCAGGGTAATGAAAAACTGTTTTTT. Translated, it gives CASSPQGNEKLFF.

This chain links TRBV4-1 with TRBJ2-7, with TRBD1 matching over 11 bases. With V trimmed by 4 bases and J by 4 bases, 12 bases remained unmatched. Germline V lookup: CDR1 MGHRA, CDR2 YSYEKL. The CDR3 spans 17 residues. The CDR3 nucleotides are TGCGCCAGCAGCCGGATCCTCGGACAGGGGGCTACTTACGAGCAGTACTTC. Protein product: CASSRILGQGATYEQYF.

The chain uses TRBV27 and TRBJ2-7; maybe TRBD1 (6 bases). V lost 5 bases and J 3 bases, leaving 11 bases between the germline ends. Germline CDR1 and CDR2: MNHEY and SMNVEV (reference sequence). The CDR3 loop spans 13 amino acids. CDR3: CASSPGQVYEQYF. In nucleotides, the CDR3 is TGTGCCAGCAGTCCGGGACAAGTCTACGAGCAGTACTTC.

This chain uses TRBV4-1 with TRBJ1-3; the match to TRBD1 covers 10 bases. Germline V CDR1 and CDR2: MGHRA, YSYEKL. This CDR3 region has 15 residues. V trimming: 4 bases; J trimming: 6 bases; junction bases outside the gene matches: 6. CDR3 sequence: CASSLRTGGENTIYF. CDR3 sequence (DNA): TGCGCCAGCAGCCTCAGGACAGGGGGTGAAAACACCATATATTTT.

V and J are TRBV5-5 and TRBJ1-1; D remains ambiguous. V lost 1 base to trimming and J lost 2 bases, with 6 bases between them. The CDR3 extends over 13 amino acids. From germline, CDR1 is SGHKS and CDR2 YYEKEE (reference sequence). The CDR3 reads CASSLYSNTEAFF. In DNA form, the CDR3 reads TGTGCCAGCAGCTTGTATAGTAACACTGAAGCTTTCTTT. The full variable domain, with the rest looked up from reference TRBV5-5 and TRBJ1-1, is DAGVTQSPTHLIKTRGQQVTLRCSPISGHKSVSWYQQVLGQGPQFIFQYYEKEERGRGNFPDRFSARQFPNYSSELNVNALLLGDSALYLCASSLYSNTEAFFGQGTRLTVV.

The chain carries TRBV6-5 and TRBJ1-6, with D possibly being TRBD1 (6 bases). Germline V gene lookup returns CDR1 MNHEY and CDR2 SVGAGI. Between the trimmed V and J ends, which lost 7 bases and 9 bases, there was a span of 13 bases. CDR3 length equals 13 residues. The CDR3, as DNA: TGTGCCAGCAAGCAGGGGATGAGTTCACCCCTCCACTTT. Its protein product is CASKQGMSSPLHF.

The rearrangement links TRBV29-1 to TRBJ2-5; D uncertain. Germline CDR1 reads SQVTM; CDR2 reads ANQGSEA. This CDR3 has 13 residues. The V end was cut by 5 bases, the J end by 0 bases, with 10 bases between. CDR3 sequence: CSVSQSNQETQYF. The CDR3 nucleotides are TGCAGCGTTAGTCAGAGCAACCAAGAGACCCAGTACTTC.

V is TRBV6-6 and J is TRBJ2-1; TRBD2 might be the D (5 bases). The CDR3 extends over 15 amino acids. Germline V lookup: CDR1 MNHNY, CDR2 SVGAGI (reference sequence). V gave up 7 bases and J gave up 1 base, with 14 bases separating them. The CDR3 DNA sequence: TGTGCCAGCACGCGGTCAGCGGCGTCCTACAATGAGCAGTTCTTC. Translated: CASTRSAASYNEQFF.

This clone was counted a single time. The genes are TRBV6-5 and TRBJ1-1; 7 bases are shared with TRBD1. Looked up from germline, CDR1 is MNHEY and CDR2 is SVGAGI. J gave up 5 bases and V 2 bases, and 5 bases lay outside the gene matches. CDR3 size: 14 residues. CDR3 sequence: CASSYARGGTEAFF. DNA for the CDR3: TGTGCCAGCAGTTACGCCAGGGGGGGGACTGAAGCTTTCTTT.

This sequence joins TRBV7-9 and TRBJ1-2; TRBD1 might be the D (5 bases). Between the trimmed V and J ends, which lost 5 bases and 8 bases, there was a span of 12 bases. Germline CDR1 SEHNR, CDR2 FQNEAQ (reference sequence). This CDR3 is 12 amino acids long. CDR3 in DNA: TGTGCCAGCAGCGCCAGGGCTGGCGGCTACACCTTC. The encoded protein is CASSARAGGYTF. Filled out from reference TRBV7-9 and TRBJ1-2, the complete variable domain reads DTGVSQNPRHKITKRGQNVTFRCDPISEHNRLYWYRQTLGQGPEFLTYFQNEAQLEKSRLLSDRFSAERPKGSFSTLEIQRTEQGDSAMYLCASSARAGGYTFGSGTRLTVV.

V gene TRBV21-1 combines with J gene TRBJ1-5. TRBV21-1 is noted as a pseudogene. This CDR3 spans 19 amino acids. CDR3 loop: CASSKAWWCEGYSNQPQHF. CDR3 nucleotide sequence: TGTGCCAGCAGCAAAGCATGGTGGTGCGAGGGGTATAGCAATCAGCCCCAGCATTTT.

This rearrangement joins TRBV5-1 to TRBJ2-7; D is ambiguous. The CDR3 is 12 amino acids. The V gene lost 4 bases and the J gene lost 4 bases, with 9 bases spanning the gap. The germline gives CDR1 SGHRS, CDR2 YFSETQ. The CDR3, as DNA: TGCGCCAGCAGCCTCCCTGCATACGAGCAGTACTTC. Its protein is CASSLPAYEQYF.

The rearrangement links TRBV7-2 to TRBJ1-2; TRBD1 aligns across 7 bases. The trim removed 5 bases at V and 4 bases at J, leaving 13 bases unmatched. The CDR3 runs to 16 residues. CDR1 and CDR2 (germline): SGHTA, FQGNSA. DNA of the CDR3: TGTGCCAGCAGCCCCTCGGTGGGGGACAGAGTCTATGGCTACACCTTC. This codes for CASSPSVGDRVYGYTF. Combining the CDR3 with reference TRBV7-2 and TRBJ1-2 gives the whole variable domain GAGVSQSPSNKVTEKGKDVELRCDPISGHTALYWYRQSLGQGLEFLIYFQGNSAPDKSGLPSDRFSAERTGGSVSTLTIQRTQQEDSAVYLCASSPSVGDRVYGYTFGSGTRLTVV.

The chain combines TRBV11-2 with TRBJ1-1; 9 bases match TRBD1. The V segment lost 4 bases and the J segment 3 bases; nucleotides outside the gene matches: 3. CDR1 is SGHAT and CDR2 is FQNNGV in the germline V gene. The CDR3 loop spans 14 amino acids. The CDR3 loop reads CASSYDRGDTEAFF. The CDR3 DNA follows: TGTGCCAGCAGCTACGACAGGGGGGACACTGAAGCTTTCTTT.

The chain carries TRBV7-2 and TRBJ2-7; 7 nucleotides match TRBD2. This CDR3 is 16 amino acids long. From germline, CDR1 is SGHTA and CDR2 FQGNSA. The V and J ends lost 0 bases and 2 bases, in that order; junction bases with no gene match: 7. CDR3 DNA sequence: TGTGCCAGCAGCTTAGCGCTGATTCGGGGGGCCTACGAGCAGTACTTC. It yields the protein CASSLALIRGAYEQYF.

This clone appeared a single time. The chain has TRBV18 and TRBJ1-6; maybe TRBD1 (5 bases). Germline V gene sequence: CDR1 KGHSH, CDR2 LQKENI. The CDR3 is 15 residues long. Trimming cost V 0 bases and J 5 bases, with 8 bases left between them. The CDR3 DNA reads TGTGCCAGCTCACCACCGGGGCAGAATAATTCACCCCTCCACTTT. Translating it yields CASSPPGQNNSPLHF.

The chain is built from TRBV29-1 and TRBJ2-7; D perhaps matches TRBD1 (6 bases). Germline-derived CDR1 and CDR2 are SQVTM and ANQGSEA. V was trimmed by 4 bases and J by 3 bases, leaving 13 bases between them. The CDR3 runs 13 residues. The CDR3 bases are TGCAGCGTTGCGGACAGTCTAAACTACGAGCAGTACTTC. Protein product: CSVADSLNYEQYF.

This sequence joins TRBV7-8 and TRBJ2-2; 11 bases are shared with TRBD1. Germline loops: CDR1 SGHVS, CDR2 FQNEAQ. V was pared by 4 bases and J by 5 bases, with 9 bases of the junction left unmatched. This CDR3 has 17 amino acids. The CDR3 DNA reads TGTGCCAGCAGCTCCACCCGGACAGGGGGCAATACCGGGGAGCTGTTTTTT. Translated, it gives CASSSTRTGGNTGELFF.

V gene TRBV2 combines with J gene TRBJ1-5, with 10 positions matching TRBD1. J gave up 1 base and V 7 bases, and 7 bases lay outside the gene matches. The CDR3 is 16 residues long. Germline CDR1 is SNHLY and CDR2 is FYNNEI. The chain's CDR3 is CASKGQGGSSNQPQHF. The CDR3 DNA follows: TGTGCCAGCAAAGGACAGGGGGGATCGAGCAATCAGCCCCAGCATTTT.

The gene calls are TRBV11-2 and TRBJ2-4; no definite D call. CDR3 size: 14 residues. The V gene's germline CDR1 is SGHAT and CDR2 FQNNGV. V lost 5 bases and J 1 base, leaving 9 bases between the germline ends. The DNA of the CDR3 is TGTGCCAGCAGCCCTCCGGGTGCCAAAAACATTCAGTACTTC. Amino acid sequence: CASSPPGAKNIQYF.

The chain uses TRBV1 and TRBJ2-5; TRBD2, the table's D call, was not compared with the DNA. TRBV1 is noted as a pseudogene. The CDR3 covers 16 residues. For the CDR3, the DNA is TGCACCAGCAGCCAGGGGGGACTAGCGGGAGAAGAGACCCAGTACTTC. Amino acid sequence: CTSSQGGLAGEETQYF.